The clone carrying this T cell receptor (beta chain) has a count of ten or more. This entry belongs to a study of CD8+CD57+ T cells in acquired aplastic anemia. The wider study: The DNA of sorted CD4+ and CD8+ cells averaged approximately 3.2 ug.

Individuals selected for sequencing had exhibited CD8+CD57+ cell expansion on flow cytometry. Severe acquired aplastic anemia was diagnosed in all patients. The blood sampling took place in patients who had so far received no therapy. Researchers used genomic DNA as the template to profile TCR beta VDJ and CDR3. TCRdb redid the calling of the reads with MiXCR, one entry per CDR3 protein. The table includes about 240,000 distinct CDR3 sequences, 45% to 50% detected once. This CDR3 has 15 residues. Germline-derived CDR1 and CDR2 are SGDLS and YYNGEE. The germline V and J ends were trimmed by 6 bases and 9 bases, with 19 bases remaining between them.

The source is a human donor with aplastic anemia. The sample taken for sequencing was sorted CD4+, CD8+, or CD8+CD57+ T cells (not recorded which) from PBMCs. The chain employs TRBV9 and TRBJ1-6, with D maybe TRBD1 (6 bases). Here the CDR3 reads CASTERGRSGSPLHF. CDR3 DNA sequence: TGTGCCAGCACGGAGCGGGGGCGATCGGGTTCACCCCTCCACTTT.